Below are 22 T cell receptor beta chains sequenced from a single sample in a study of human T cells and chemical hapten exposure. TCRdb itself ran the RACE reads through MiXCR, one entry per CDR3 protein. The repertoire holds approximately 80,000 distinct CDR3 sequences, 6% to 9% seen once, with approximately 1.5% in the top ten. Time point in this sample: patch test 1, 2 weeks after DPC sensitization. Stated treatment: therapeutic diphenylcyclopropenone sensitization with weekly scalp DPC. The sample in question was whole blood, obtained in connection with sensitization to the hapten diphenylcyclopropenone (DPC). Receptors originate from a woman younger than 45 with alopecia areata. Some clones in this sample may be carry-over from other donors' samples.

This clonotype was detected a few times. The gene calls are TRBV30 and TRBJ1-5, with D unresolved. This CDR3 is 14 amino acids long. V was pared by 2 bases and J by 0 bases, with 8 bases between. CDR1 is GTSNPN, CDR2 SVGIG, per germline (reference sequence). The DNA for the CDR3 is TGTGCCTGGAGTACAGTTAATAGCAATCAGCCCCAGCATTTT. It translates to CAWSTVNSNQPQHF.

The CDR3 DNA reads as TGTGCCAGCGAAGGACAGGGGCACACTGGCTACACCTTC. Translation gives CASEGQGHTGYTF. This sequence joins TRBV12-3 or TRBV12-4 and TRBJ1-2; the match to TRBD1 covers 9 bases. J was trimmed by 7 bases and V by 8 bases; bases with no gene match: 8. The CDR3 has 13 residues.

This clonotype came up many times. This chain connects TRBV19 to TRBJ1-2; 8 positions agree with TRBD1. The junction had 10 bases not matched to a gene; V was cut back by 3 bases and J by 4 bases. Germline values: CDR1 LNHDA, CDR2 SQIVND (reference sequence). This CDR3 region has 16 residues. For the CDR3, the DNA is TGTGCCAGTAGTATGGCCAGGGCAGGGGGCGTCTATGGCTACACCTTC. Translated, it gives CASSMARAGGVYGYTF.

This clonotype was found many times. The CDR3 DNA reads TGCAGTGCTAGAGAGAGAGAGGACCTGTTGGTAGATACGCAGTATTTT. Residues: CSAREREDLLVDTQYF. The rearrangement uses TRBV20-1 and TRBJ2-3; D is uncertain. This CDR3 has 16 residues. Germline V CDR1 and CDR2: DFQATT, SNEGSKA (reference sequence). V lost 0 bases, J lost 5 bases, and 18 bases lay in between.

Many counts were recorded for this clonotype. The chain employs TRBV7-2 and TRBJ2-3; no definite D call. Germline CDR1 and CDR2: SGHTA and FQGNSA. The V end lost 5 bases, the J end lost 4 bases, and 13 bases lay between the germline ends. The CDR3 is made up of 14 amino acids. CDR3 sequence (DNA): TGTGCCAGCAGCGGAGAGTTTAGTTCAGATACGCAGTATTTT. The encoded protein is CASSGEFSSDTQYF.

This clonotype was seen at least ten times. CDR3 loop: CASRYLRDRAYEQYF. Written as DNA, the CDR3 is TGTGCCAGCAGGTACCTCCGGGACAGGGCCTACGAGCAGTACTTC. The chain is built from TRBV2 and TRBJ2-7; 9 bases are shared with TRBD1. Germline CDR1 reads SNHLY; CDR2 reads FYNNEI. The CDR3 has 15 amino acids. V gave up 6 bases and J gave up 2 bases; unmatched junction bases: 8.

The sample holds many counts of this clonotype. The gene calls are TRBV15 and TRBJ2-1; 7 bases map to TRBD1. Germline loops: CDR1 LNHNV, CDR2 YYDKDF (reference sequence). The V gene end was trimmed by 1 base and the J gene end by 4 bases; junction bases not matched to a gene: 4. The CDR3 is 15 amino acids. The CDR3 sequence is CATSRGPGQYNEQFF. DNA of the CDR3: TGTGCCACCAGCAGAGGTCCGGGACAGTACAATGAGCAGTTCTTC.

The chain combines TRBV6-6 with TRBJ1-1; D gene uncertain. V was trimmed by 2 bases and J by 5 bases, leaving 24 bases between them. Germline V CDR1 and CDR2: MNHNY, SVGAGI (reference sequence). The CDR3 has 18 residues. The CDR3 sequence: CASSYTREVGVGGTEAFF. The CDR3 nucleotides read TGTGCCAGCAGTTACACTCGGGAGGTGGGCGTAGGAGGAACTGAAGCTTTCTTT.

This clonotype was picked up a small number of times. The CDR3 reads CASNPGQGGETQYF. CDR3 coding DNA: TGTGCCAGCAATCCGGGACAGGGAGGTGAGACCCAGTACTTC. The V call is TRBV6-6, the J call TRBJ2-5, with TRBD1 matching 9 bases. The ends lost 7 bases at V and 5 bases at J; junction bases unmatched: 8. The CDR3 is made up of 14 amino acids. Per germline, CDR1 MNHNY and CDR2 SVGAGI (reference sequence).

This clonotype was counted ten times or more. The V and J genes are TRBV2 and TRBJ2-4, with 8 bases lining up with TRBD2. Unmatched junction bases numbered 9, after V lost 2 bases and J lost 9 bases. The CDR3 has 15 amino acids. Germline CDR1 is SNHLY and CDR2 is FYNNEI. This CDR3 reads CASSEPAGVVGIQYF. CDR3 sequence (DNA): TGTGCCAGCAGTGAACCAGCGGGGGTGGTTGGCATTCAGTACTTC.

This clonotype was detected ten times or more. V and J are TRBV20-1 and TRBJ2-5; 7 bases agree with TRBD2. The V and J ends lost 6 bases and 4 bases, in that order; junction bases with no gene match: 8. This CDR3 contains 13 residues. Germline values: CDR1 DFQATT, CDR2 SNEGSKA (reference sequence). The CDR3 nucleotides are TGCAGTGCGATTAAGGGAGGGGTAGAGACCCAGTACTTC. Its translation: CSAIKGGVETQYF.

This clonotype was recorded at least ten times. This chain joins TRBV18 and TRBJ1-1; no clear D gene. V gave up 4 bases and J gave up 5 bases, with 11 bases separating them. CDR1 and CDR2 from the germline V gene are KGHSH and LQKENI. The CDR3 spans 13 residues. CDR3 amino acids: CASSQGVGTEAFF. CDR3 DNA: TGTGCCAGCTCACAGGGTGTGGGTACTGAAGCTTTCTTT.

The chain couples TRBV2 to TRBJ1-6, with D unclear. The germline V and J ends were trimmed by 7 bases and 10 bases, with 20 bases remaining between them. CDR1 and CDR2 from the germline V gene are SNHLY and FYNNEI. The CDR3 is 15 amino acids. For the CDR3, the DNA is TGTGCCAGCACCGAATTCATGGGTGGAGGGTCACCCCTCCACTTT. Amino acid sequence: CASTEFMGGGSPLHF.

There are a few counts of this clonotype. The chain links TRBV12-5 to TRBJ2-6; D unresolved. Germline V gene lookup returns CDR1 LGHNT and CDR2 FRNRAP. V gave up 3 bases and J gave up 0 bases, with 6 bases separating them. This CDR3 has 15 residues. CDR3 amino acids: CASGLGVSGANVLTF. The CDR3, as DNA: TGTGCTAGTGGTTTAGGAGTCTCTGGGGCCAACGTCCTGACTTTC.

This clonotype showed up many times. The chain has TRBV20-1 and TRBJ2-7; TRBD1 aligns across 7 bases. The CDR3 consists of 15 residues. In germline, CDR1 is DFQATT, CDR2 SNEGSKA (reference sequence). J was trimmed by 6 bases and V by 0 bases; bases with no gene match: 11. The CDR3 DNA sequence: TGCAGTGCTAGAGATCTTAGGGGGCGCTTGGGCGAGCAGTACTTC. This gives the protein CSARDLRGRLGEQYF.

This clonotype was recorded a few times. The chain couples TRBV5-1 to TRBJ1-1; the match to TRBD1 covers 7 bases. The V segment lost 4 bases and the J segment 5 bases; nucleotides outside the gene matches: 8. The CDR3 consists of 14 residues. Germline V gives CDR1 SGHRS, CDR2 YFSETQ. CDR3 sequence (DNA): TGCGCCAGCAGCATAGGGACAGTTAATACTGAAGCTTTCTTT. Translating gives CASSIGTVNTEAFF.

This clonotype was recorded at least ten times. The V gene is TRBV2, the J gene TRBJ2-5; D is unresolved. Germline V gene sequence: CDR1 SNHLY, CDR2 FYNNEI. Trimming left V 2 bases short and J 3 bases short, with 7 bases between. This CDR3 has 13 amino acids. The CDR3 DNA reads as TGTGCCAGCAGTGAAACTGGGGAAGAGACCCAGTACTTC. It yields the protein CASSETGEETQYF.

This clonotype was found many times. The CDR3 DNA sequence: TGTGCCAGCTCCCTTTTCGGACTAGCGGGCTCAACACATTCAGATACGCAGTATTTT. Its translation: CASSLFGLAGSTHSDTQYF. This chain joins TRBV6-4 and TRBJ2-3; 11 positions agree with TRBD2. J lost 4 bases, V lost 8 bases, and 20 bases had no gene match. From germline, CDR1 is MRHNA and CDR2 SNTAGT. The CDR3 runs 19 residues.

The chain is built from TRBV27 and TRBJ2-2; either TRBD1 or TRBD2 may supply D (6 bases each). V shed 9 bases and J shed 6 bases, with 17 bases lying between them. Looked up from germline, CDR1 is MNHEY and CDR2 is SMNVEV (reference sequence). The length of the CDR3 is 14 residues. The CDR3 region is CASRGHGRAGELFF. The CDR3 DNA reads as TGTGCCAGTCGGGGGCACGGGCGGGCCGGGGAGCTGTTTTTT.

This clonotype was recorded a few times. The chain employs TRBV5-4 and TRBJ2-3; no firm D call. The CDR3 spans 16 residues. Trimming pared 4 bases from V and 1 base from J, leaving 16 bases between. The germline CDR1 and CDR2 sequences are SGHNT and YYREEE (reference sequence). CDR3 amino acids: CASSQKTPGGTDTQYF. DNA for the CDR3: TGTGCCAGCAGCCAAAAAACTCCCGGCGGCACAGATACGCAGTATTTT.

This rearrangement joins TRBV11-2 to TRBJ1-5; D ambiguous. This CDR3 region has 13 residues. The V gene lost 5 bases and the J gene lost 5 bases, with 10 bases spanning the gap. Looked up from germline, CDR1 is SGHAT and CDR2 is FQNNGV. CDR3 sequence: CASSLVADQPQHF. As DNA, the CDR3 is TGTGCCAGCAGCCTCGTCGCGGATCAGCCCCAGCATTTT. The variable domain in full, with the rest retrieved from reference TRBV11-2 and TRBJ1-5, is EAGVAQSPRYKIIEKRQSVAFWCNPISGHATLYWYQQILGQGPKLLIQFQNNGVVDDSQLPKDRFSAERLKGVDSTLKIQPAKLEDSAVYLCASSLVADQPQHFGDGTRLSIL.

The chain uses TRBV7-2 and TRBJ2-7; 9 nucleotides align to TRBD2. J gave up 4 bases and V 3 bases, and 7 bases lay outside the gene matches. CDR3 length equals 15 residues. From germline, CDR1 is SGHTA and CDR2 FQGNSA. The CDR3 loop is CASSLGSGGPYEQYF. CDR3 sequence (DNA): TGTGCCAGCAGCTTGGGTAGCGGGGGCCCGTACGAGCAGTACTTC.